These 2 T cell receptor beta chains originate from one sample sequenced in a study of shared T cell receptors in the human thymus. Sequenced by immunoSEQ multiplex PCR; TCRdb stores in-frame clones only, minus some. Of 700,000 or so clones listed, approximately 85% are singletons. The same sample was also studied in work on human thymus T cells.

Specimen: thymocytes. Receptors were obtained from a girl in the first two years of life with a congenital heart defect.

This chain uses TRBV2 with TRBJ2-1, with D maybe TRBD1 (5 bases). The CDR3 covers 15 residues. The V gene lost 6 bases and the J gene lost 8 bases, with 20 bases spanning the gap. Per germline, CDR1 SNHLY and CDR2 FYNNEI. The CDR3 reads CASSPTGPRVDEQFF. CDR3 bases: TGTGCCAGCAGCCCCACCGGGCCCAGGGTTGATGAGCAGTTCTTC.

A few counts support this clone. The rearrangement links TRBV4-1 to TRBJ1-4; perhaps TRBD1 as D (5 bases). Trimming stripped 8 bases from V and 2 bases from J, with 21 bases between. Germline-derived CDR1 and CDR2 are MGHRA and YSYEKL. The CDR3 consists of 17 residues. CDR3 bases: TGCGCCAGCGGGTGTAGGAGGGGCCGGACGACTAATGAAAAACTGTTTTTT. This gives the protein CASGCRRGRTTNEKLFF.